This TCR beta chain was captured by sequencing in a study of blood T cell repertoires in COVID-19. Germline values: CDR1 LNHDA, CDR2 SQIVND (reference sequence). V dropped 5 bases and J dropped 3 bases, with 11 bases sitting between them. The CDR3 consists of 13 residues. Clinical histories supplied by participants themselves formed the basis of cohort assignment. Only in-frame clones appear in the TCRdb table, and some are missing; sequencing was by immunoSEQ multiplex PCR. The sample records approximately 170,000 clones, around 80% being singletons. V gene TRBV19 combines with J gene TRBJ2-7; D is possibly TRBD2 (6 bases). The clonotype comes from a woman aged 45 to 65 who had recovered from COVID-19. The material sequenced was PBMCs or T cells enriched from blood (not recorded which). CDR3 bases: TGTGCCAGTAGTCTGGGCGGGAACTACGAGCAGTACTTC. Protein sequence: CASSLGGNYEQYF.